The following is a T cell receptor (beta chain) sequence with its context. As originally analysed: Estimation of nucleated cell counts relied on the amplification of reference gene primers. Libraries were prepared by immunoSEQ multiplex PCR; TCRdb keeps only in-frame clonotypes and omits some of them. V and J calls and clone size are as listed in that table; D and trimming were resolved from the DNA. Of about 180,000 clones listed, around 89% are singletons. This record comes from a study of blood T cell repertoires in COVID-19. For the study at large: In each case, the material was cDNA or gDNA derived from T cells, B-cell-depleted T cells, or PBMCs.

Germline CDR1 and CDR2: SGHDT and YYEEEE. V gave up 2 bases and J gave up 10 bases; unmatched junction bases: 2. CDR3 length: 13 residues. The sequencing sample was made of peripheral blood. The receptor was isolated from a young man who had recovered from COVID-19. The rearrangement joins TRBV5-6 to TRBJ2-1, with 11 bases identical to TRBD2. CDR3 region: CASSLLAGVEQFF. CDR3 in DNA: TGTGCCAGCAGCTTACTAGCGGGAGTCGAGCAGTTCTTC. The full variable domain, rest sourced from reference TRBV5-6 and TRBJ2-1, is DAGVTQSPTHLIKTRGQQVTLRCSPKSGHDTVSWYQQALGQGPQFIFQYYEEEERQRGNFPDRFSGHQFPNYSSELNVNALLLGDSALYLCASSLLAGVEQFFGPGTRLTVL.